This T cell receptor (beta chain) derives from a study of blood T cell repertoires in COVID-19. Study-wide background: The cDNA or gDNA used as material had been derived from T cells, B-cell-depleted T cells, or PBMCs.

In the original processing: Amplification with reference gene primers provided the estimates of nucleated cell counts. The method was immunoSEQ multiplex PCR; TCRdb's version includes in-frame clones alone and lacks a portion of them. V and J calls and clone size come straight from that table; D and trimming were deduced from the DNA. The sample has about 300,000 clones; about 87% are singletons. One Seattle source followed patients from active infection through their disease course. This CDR3 contains 18 residues. The V segment lost 5 bases and the J segment 0 bases; nucleotides outside the gene matches: 11. The germline CDR1 and CDR2 sequences are LNHNV and YYDKDF (reference sequence).

The clonotype comes from a woman in her 50s with COVID-19, enrolled during active disease. This chain joins TRBV15 and TRBJ2-3; TRBD2 matches 10 bases. Sequencing was done on a sample of peripheral blood. This CDR3 is CATSLDTLAGGSTDTQYF. The CDR3 coding sequence is TGTGCCACCAGCCTCGATACCTTAGCGGGAGGAAGCACAGATACGCAGTATTTT.